The clone carrying this T cell receptor (beta chain) occurred once. This specimen belongs to a study of blood T cell repertoires in COVID-19. About the research overall: Samples came from the United States, Italy and Spain, spanning acute and convalescent COVID-19. The cDNA or gDNA used as material had been derived from T cells, B-cell-depleted T cells, or PBMCs.

With 4 bases clipped from V and 1 base from J, the junction kept 1 base outside the gene matches. There are 14 residues in the CDR3. Germline V gene data show CDR1 as SGHDT and CDR2 as YYEEEE. In the source study's methods: From reference gene primer amplification, estimates of nucleated cell counts were derived. Sequencing used immunoSEQ multiplex PCR; TCRdb keeps in-frame clones, though not all of them. The DNA was the basis for D and trimming; V, J and clone size are from that table. The profile shows 120,000 or so clones, roughly 75% of them singletons. The rearrangement joins TRBV5-6 to TRBJ1-1; 10 nucleotides match TRBD1. The sequenced material came from peripheral blood. This sequence originates from a man aged 55 to 69 with active or convalescent COVID-19. The CDR3 DNA follows: TGTGCCAGCAGCGGGGACAGGGGGAACACTGAAGCTTTCTTT. This encodes CASSGDRGNTEAFF.